A single TCR beta chain is shown here with its context. The antigen is undetermined. The sample originates from a study of cytomegalovirus exposure and HLA in healthy donors. Donors were drawn from the approximately 130-subject validation cohort, separate from the roughly 610-subject first cohort. The CDR3 loop spans 13 amino acids. The germline V and J ends were trimmed by 8 bases and 3 bases, with 11 bases remaining between them. Germline V gives CDR1 SNHLY, CDR2 FYNNEI. Sequencing used immunoSEQ multiplex PCR; TCRdb keeps in-frame clones, though not all of them. The sample records 45,000 to 65,000 clones, about 92% being singletons. The study, taken as a whole, reports: The classifier, whose performance was assessed in both the original and validation cohorts, reportedly diagnosed cytomegalovirus status with high specificity and sensitivity. The finding came from a later analysis; first-cohort TCR clusters tended to co-occur in the 130 or so validation repertoires. There were some public TCRs occurring in many donors, but most TCR sequences were rare.

The TCR was taken from a woman aged 18 to 35 in good health and CMV-seropositive. The source material was PBMCs. The rearrangement joins TRBV2 to TRBJ2-1; D perhaps matches TRBD2 (5 bases). The CDR3 sequence: CASVGSYYNEQFF. The CDR3 DNA follows: TGTGCCAGCGTTGGGAGTTACTACAATGAGCAGTTCTTC.